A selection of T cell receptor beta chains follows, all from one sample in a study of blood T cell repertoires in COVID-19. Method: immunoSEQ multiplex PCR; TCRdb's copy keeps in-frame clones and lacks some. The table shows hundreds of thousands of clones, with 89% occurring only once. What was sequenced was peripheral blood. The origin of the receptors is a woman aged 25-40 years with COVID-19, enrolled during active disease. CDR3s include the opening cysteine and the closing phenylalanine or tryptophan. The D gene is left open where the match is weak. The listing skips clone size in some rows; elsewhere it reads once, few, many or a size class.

TGTGCCAGCAGCCAGGTGGGAGGGGGCTACGAGCAGTACTTC	CASSQVGGGYEQYF	.	TRBV3-1/TRBV3-2	TRBJ2-7	.
TGCGCCAGCAGTGAGCCGGGACAAATCTCTGGGGCCAACGTCCTGACTTTC	CASSEPGQISGANVLTF	.	TRBV10-1	TRBJ2-6	.
TGTGCCAGCAGCCCGACAGGGTATAACACTGAAGCTTTCTTT	CASSPTGYNTEAFF	.	TRBV3-1/TRBV3-2	TRBJ1-1	TRBD1
TGCGCCAGCAGCCTGGGGACAGGGGGCGTTACCGGGGAGCTGTTTTTT	CASSLGTGGVTGELFF	few	TRBV5-1	TRBJ2-2	TRBD1
TGTGCCAGCTCAATGGACAGGGCGTACACTGAAGCTTTCTTT	CASSMDRAYTEAFF	.	TRBV18	TRBJ1-1	TRBD1
TGCAGCGTTGAACCGTTCCGGGACAGCGGTATGAACACTGAAGCTTTCTTT	CSVEPFRDSGMNTEAFF	.	TRBV29-1	TRBJ1-1	TRBD1
TGTGCCAGCAGTGATCACTTGAGCTCTGGAAACACCATATATTTT	CASSDHLSSGNTIYF	.	TRBV6-1	TRBJ1-3	.
TGTGCTAGTGGTTGGGACAGTTTTTATAATTCACCCCTCCACTTT	CASGWDSFYNSPLHF	.	TRBV12-5	TRBJ1-6	TRBD1
TGTGCCAGCAGCCCCCCCTCCGGGACAGGAATTCAGCCCCAGCATTTT	CASSPPSGTGIQPQHF	few	TRBV28	TRBJ1-5	TRBD1
TGTGCCAGCAGCTTAAGCGGGGAAAGATTCCCGTCCTCCAGGGCTAGGTACGAGCAGTACTTC	CASSLSGERFPSSRARYEQYF	.	TRBV27	TRBJ2-7	TRBD2
TGTGCTAGTGGTTTGGTACTTAAGCGGGGGGTAATAGGTTTAGGGACCCAGTACTTC	CASGLVLKRGVIGLGTQYF	once	TRBV12-5	TRBJ2-5	TRBD2
TGTGCCAGCAGTTACCGTCCCGGGACAGGTATCCGATACGAGCAGTGCTTC	CASSYRPGTGIRYEQCF	once	TRBV6-2/TRBV6-3	TRBJ2-7	TRBD1
TGTGCCAGCAGCTGGTTTACAGATTATGGCTACACCTTC	CASSWFTDYGYTF	.	TRBV7-9	TRBJ1-2	.
TGTGCCAGCAGTTCTCGGAGAAGCTCTGGAAACACCATATATTTT	CASSSRRSSGNTIYF	few	TRBV6-5	TRBJ1-3	.
TGTGCCAGCAGTCGGGACTCCTACAATGAGCAGTTCTTC	CASSRDSYNEQFF	.	TRBV2	TRBJ2-1	.
TGTGCCAGCAGCGTTAAAGGGGCCAACGTCCTGACTTTC	CASSVKGANVLTF	.	TRBV9	TRBJ2-6	.
TGTGCCAGCTCTGTTCAGGGGGGTTCCAATCAGCCCCAGCATTTT	CASSVQGGSNQPQHF	.	TRBV6-6	TRBJ1-5	TRBD1
TGTGCCAGCAGAGCCGGGACAGGGGACACCGGGGAGCTGTTTTTT	CASRAGTGDTGELFF	.	TRBV2	TRBJ2-2	TRBD1
TGTGCCAGCAGCTTAGCACGGTCCTACAATGAGCAGTTCTTC	CASSLARSYNEQFF	.	TRBV11-1	TRBJ2-1	.
TGCGCCAGCAGCCGTCTTTCAGGGCAGCTCTACGAGCAGTACTTC	CASSRLSGQLYEQYF	.	TRBV5-1	TRBJ2-7	.
TGTGCCAGCCGTGGACAGGGAATCTACGAGCAGTACTTC	CASRGQGIYEQYF	.	TRBV27	TRBJ2-7	TRBD1
TGTGCCAGCAGTATGAGGTCTAGCGGGGAGGGTGAGCAGTTCTTC	CASSMRSSGEGEQFF	.	TRBV6-5	TRBJ2-1	TRBD2
TGTGCCTGGAGTCAGACATATGATGGCTACACCTTC	CAWSQTYDGYTF	.	TRBV30	TRBJ1-2	.
TGTGCCAGCAGCGTGCGGGTGGCGGGTAGCAATCAGCCCCAGCATTTT	CASSVRVAGSNQPQHF	.	TRBV13	TRBJ1-5	.
TGTGCCAGCCGCCTACCGGGGGATGGGGGCTATGGCTACACCTTC	CASRLPGDGGYGYTF	once	TRBV6-5	TRBJ1-2	.
TGTGCCAGCAGTTTAGGTTTTGTGGAGGGTATTTATGGCTACACCTTC	CASSLGFVEGIYGYTF	once	TRBV28	TRBJ1-2	.
TGCGCCAGCAGCTTGACTAGCGGGGGGGCTGCGTACGAGCAGTACTTC	CASSLTSGGAAYEQYF	.	TRBV5-1	TRBJ2-7	TRBD2
TGTGCCAGCAGCTATTCTTTAGCGGGGGAGCAGTTCTTC	CASSYSLAGEQFF	.	TRBV27	TRBJ2-1	TRBD2
TGTGCCAGCAGCAAACGGGGGGCCTGCTGCGGATATGGCTACACCTTC	CASSKRGACCGYGYTF	.	TRBV21-1	TRBJ1-2	.
TGTGCCAGCAGCCTACCGGTGGGAGCATCCTATAATTCACCCCTCCACTTT	CASSLPVGASYNSPLHF	.	TRBV7-9	TRBJ1-6	.
TGTGCCAGCAGCGCACAGGGGGCTAAGGGGGAGACCCAGTACTTC	CASSAQGAKGETQYF	few	TRBV2	TRBJ2-5	TRBD1
TGCAGCGTACTGAACAGGGTGGACTATGGCTACACCTTC	CSVLNRVDYGYTF	.	TRBV29-1	TRBJ1-2	.
TGTGCCAGCAGTTACTCGGGCAGGGCCTACGAGCAGTACTTC	CASSYSGRAYEQYF	.	TRBV6-5	TRBJ2-7	.